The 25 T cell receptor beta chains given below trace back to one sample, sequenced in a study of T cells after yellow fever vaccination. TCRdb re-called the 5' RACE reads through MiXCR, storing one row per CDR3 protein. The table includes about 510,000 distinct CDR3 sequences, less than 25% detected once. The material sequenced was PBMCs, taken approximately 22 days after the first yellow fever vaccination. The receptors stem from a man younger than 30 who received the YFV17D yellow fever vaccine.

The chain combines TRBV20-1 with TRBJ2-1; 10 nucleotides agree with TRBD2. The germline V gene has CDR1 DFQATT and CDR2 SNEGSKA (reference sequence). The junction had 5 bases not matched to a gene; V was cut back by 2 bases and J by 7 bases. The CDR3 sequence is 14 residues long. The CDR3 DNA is TGCAGTGCTAGAAGCGGGGGGGCAATGAATGAGCAGTTCTTC. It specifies CSARSGGAMNEQFF.

The CDR3 sequence: CSVQEGRDTEAFF. DNA for the CDR3: TGCAGTGTTCAAGAGGGCCGGGACACTGAAGCTTTCTTT. V gene TRBV20-1 combines with J gene TRBJ1-1; no clear D gene. Trimming removed 7 bases from V and 3 bases from J, with 15 bases in between. The CDR3 spans 13 residues. Germline CDR1 reads DFQATT; CDR2 reads SNEGSKA (reference sequence).

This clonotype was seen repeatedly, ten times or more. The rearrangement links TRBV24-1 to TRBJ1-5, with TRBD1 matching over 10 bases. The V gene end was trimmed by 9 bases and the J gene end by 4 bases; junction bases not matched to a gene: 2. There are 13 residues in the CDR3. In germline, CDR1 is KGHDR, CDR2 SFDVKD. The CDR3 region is CATGQGENQPQHF. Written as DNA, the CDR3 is TGTGCCACCGGACAGGGGGAAAATCAGCCCCAGCATTTT.

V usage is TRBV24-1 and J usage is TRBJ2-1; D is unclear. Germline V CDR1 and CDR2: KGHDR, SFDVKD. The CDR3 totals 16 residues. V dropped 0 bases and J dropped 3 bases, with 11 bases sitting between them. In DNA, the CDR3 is TGTGCCACCAGTGATTTGGGGGTAAATCACTACAATGAGCAGTTCTTC. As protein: CATSDLGVNHYNEQFF.

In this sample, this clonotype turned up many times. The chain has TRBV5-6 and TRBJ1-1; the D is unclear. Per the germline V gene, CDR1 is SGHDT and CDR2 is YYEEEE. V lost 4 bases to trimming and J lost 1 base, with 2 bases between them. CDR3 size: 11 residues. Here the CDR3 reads CASSQNTEAFF. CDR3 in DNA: TGTGCCAGCAGCCAGAACACTGAAGCTTTCTTT.

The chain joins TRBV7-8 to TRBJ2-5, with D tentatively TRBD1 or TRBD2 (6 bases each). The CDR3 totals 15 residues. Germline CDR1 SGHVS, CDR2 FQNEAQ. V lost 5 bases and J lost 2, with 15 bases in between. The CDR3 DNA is TGTGCCAGCAGCCGAGGGGGGCAGATACAAGAGACCCAGTACTTC. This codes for CASSRGGQIQETQYF.

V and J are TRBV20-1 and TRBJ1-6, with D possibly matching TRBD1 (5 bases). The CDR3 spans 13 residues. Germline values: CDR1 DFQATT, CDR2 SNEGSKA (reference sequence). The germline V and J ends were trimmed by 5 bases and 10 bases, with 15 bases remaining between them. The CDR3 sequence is CSARRDLDSPLHF. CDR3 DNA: TGCAGTGCTCGACGGGACTTGGACTCACCCCTCCACTTT.

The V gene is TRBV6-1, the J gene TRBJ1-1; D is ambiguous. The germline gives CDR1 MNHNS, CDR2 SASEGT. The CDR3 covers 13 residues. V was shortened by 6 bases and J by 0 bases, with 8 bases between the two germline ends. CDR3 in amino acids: CASRIYLNTEAFF. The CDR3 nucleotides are TGTGCCAGCAGGATCTACTTGAACACTGAAGCTTTCTTT.

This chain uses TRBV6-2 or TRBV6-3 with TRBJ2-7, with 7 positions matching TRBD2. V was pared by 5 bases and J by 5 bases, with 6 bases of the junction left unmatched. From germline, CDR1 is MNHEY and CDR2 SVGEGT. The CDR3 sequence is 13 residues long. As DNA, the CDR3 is TGTGCCAGCAGTCCCGGACTAGTCAACGAGCAGTACGTC. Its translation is CASSPGLVNEQYV.

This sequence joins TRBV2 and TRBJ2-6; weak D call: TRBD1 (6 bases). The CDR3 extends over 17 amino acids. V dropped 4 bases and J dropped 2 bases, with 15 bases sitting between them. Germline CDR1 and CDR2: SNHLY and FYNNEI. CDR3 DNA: TGTGCCAGCAGTGCACGGAGTTCAGGGGCTGGGGCCAACGTCCTGACTTTC. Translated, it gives CASSARSSGAGANVLTF. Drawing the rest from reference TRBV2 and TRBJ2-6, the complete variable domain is EPEVTQTPSHQVTQMGQEVILRCVPISNHLYFYWYRQILGQKVEFLVSFYNNEISEKSEIFDDQFSVERPDGSNFTLKIRSTKLEDSAMYFCASSARSSGAGANVLTFGAGSRLTVL.

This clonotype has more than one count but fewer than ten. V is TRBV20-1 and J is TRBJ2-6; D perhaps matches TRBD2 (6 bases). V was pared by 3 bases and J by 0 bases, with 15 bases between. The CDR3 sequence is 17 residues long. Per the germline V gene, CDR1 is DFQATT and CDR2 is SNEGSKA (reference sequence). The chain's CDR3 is CSARGRQENSGANVLTF. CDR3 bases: TGCAGTGCTAGGGGGAGGCAGGAAAACTCTGGGGCCAACGTCCTGACTTTC.

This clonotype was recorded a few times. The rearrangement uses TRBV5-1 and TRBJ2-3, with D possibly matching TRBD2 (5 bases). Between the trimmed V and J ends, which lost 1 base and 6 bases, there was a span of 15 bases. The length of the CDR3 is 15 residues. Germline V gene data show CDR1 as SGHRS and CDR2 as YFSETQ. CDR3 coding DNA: TGCGCCAGCAGCTTGATCGCCAGCCGAGGGGATACGCAGTATTTT. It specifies CASSLIASRGDTQYF.

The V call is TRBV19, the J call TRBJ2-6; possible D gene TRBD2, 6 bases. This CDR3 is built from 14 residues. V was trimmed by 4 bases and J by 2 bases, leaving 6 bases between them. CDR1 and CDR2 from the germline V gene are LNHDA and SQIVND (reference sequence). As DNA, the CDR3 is TGTGCCAGTAGTAGGGAGGCTGGGGCCAACGTCCTGACTTTC. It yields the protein CASSREAGANVLTF.

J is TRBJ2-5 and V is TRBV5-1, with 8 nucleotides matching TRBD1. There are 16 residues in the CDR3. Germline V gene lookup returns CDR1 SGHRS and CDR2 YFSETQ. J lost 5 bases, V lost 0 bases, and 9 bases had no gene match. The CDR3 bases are TGCGCCAGCAGCTTGGAGGGGGCGACAGGGGCTGAGACCCAGTACTTC. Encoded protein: CASSLEGATGAETQYF.

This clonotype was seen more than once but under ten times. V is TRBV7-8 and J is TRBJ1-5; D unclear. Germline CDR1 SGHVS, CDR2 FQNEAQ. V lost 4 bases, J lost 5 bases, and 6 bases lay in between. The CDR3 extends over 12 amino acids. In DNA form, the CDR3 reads TGTGCCAGCAGCTCAACCTATCAGCCCCAGCATTTT. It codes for CASSSTYQPQHF. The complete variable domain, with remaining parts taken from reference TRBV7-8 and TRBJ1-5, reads GAGVSQSPRYKVAKRGQDVALRCDPISGHVSLFWYQQALGQGPEFLTYFQNEAQLDKSGLPSDRFFAERPEGSVSTLKIQRTQQEDSAVYLCASSSTYQPQHFGDGTRLSIL.

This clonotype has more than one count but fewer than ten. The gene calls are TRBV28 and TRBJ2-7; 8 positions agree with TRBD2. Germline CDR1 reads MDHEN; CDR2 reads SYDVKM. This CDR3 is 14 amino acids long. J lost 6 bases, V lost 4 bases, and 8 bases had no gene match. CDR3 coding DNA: TGTGCCAGCAGTTCGCCCCCCCTAGCGGGCGAGCAGTACGTC. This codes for CASSSPPLAGEQYV.

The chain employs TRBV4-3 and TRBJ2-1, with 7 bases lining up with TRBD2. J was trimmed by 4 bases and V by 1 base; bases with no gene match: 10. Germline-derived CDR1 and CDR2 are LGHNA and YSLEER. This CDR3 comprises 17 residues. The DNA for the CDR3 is TGCGCCAGCAGCCAAGGCGCGGGGGATAACACGTACAATGAGCAGTTCTTC. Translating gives CASSQGAGDNTYNEQFF.

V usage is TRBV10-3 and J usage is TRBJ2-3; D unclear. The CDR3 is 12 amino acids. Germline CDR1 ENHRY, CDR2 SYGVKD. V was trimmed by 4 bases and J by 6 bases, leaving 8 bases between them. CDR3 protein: CAISVRVDTQYF. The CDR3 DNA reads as TGTGCCATCAGTGTACGGGTGGATACGCAGTATTTT.

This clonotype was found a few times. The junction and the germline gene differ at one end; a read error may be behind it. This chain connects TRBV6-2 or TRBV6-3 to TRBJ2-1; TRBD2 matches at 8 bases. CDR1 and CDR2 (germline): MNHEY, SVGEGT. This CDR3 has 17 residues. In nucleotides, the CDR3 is TGTGCCAGCAGTAACTCCGGGACTAGTCGCTCCTACAATGAGCAGTTCTTC. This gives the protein CASSNSGTSRSYNEQFF.

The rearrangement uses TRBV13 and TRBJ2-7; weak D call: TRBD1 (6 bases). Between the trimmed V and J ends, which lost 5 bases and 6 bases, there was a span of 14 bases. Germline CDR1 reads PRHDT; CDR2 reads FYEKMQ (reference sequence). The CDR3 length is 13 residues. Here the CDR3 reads CASSREGVSEQYV. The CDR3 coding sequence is TGTGCCAGCAGCCGAGAGGGGGTTTCCGAGCAGTACGTC.

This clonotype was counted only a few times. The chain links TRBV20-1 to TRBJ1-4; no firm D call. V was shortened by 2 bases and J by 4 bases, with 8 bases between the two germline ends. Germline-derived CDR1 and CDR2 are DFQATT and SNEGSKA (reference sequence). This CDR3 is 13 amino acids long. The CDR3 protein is CSARRQSNEKLFF. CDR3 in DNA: TGCAGTGCTAGACGGCAGAGTAATGAAAAACTGTTTTTT.

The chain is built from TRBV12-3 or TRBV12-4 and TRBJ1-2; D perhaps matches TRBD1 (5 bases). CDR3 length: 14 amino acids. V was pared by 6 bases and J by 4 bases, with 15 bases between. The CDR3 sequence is CASRPLWGPYGYTF. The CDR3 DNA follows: TGTGCCAGCAGACCACTGTGGGGCCCCTATGGCTACACCTTC.

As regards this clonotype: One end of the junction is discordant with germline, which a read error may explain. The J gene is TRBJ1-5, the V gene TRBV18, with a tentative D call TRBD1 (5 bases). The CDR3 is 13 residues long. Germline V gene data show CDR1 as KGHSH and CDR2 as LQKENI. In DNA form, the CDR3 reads TGTGCCAGCTCACCGGGACCCTATCATCCCCAGCATTTT. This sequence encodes CASSPGPYHPQHF.

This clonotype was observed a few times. The CDR3 bases are TGCGCCAGCAGCTTGGGCGGATATAATGAAAAACTGTTTTTT. Translation: CASSLGGYNEKLFF. This chain links TRBV5-1 with TRBJ1-4; D is unclear. The V and J ends lost 0 bases and 4 bases respectively, with 7 bases between them. Germline V gene data show CDR1 as SGHRS and CDR2 as YFSETQ. The CDR3 has 14 residues.

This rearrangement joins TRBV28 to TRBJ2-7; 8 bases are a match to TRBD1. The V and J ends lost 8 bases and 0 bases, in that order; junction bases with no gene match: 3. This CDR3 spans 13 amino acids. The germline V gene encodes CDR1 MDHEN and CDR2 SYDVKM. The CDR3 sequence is CASHDRGSYEQYF. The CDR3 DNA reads TGTGCCAGCCACGACAGGGGCTCCTACGAGCAGTACTTC.